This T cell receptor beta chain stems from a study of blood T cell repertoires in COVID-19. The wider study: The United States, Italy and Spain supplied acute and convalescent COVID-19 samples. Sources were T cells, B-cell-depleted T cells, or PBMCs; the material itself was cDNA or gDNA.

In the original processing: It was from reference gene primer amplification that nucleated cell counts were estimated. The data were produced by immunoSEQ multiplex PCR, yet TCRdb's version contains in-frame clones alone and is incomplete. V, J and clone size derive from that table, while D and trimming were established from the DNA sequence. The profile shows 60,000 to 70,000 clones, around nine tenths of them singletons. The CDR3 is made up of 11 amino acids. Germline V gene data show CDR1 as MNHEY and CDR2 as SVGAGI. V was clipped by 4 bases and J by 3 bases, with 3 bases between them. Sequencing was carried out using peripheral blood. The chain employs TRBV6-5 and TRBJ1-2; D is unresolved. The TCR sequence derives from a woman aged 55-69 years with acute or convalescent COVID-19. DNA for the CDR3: TGTGCCAGCAGTTCAGACTATGGCTACACCTTC. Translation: CASSSDYGYTF.